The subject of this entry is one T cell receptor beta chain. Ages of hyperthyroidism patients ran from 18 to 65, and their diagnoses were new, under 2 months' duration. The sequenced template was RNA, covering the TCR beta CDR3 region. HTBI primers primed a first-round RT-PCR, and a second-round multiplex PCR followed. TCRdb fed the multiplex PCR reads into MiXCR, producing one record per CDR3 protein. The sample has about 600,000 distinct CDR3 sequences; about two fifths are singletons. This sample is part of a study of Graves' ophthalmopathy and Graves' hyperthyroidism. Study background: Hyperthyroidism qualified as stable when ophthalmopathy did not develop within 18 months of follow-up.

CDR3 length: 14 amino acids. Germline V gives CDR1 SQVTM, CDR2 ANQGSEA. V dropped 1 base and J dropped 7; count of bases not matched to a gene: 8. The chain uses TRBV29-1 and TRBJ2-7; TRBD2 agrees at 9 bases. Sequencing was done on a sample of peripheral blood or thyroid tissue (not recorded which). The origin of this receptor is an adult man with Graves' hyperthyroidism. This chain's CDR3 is CSVEVREGRGEQYF. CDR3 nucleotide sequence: TGCAGCGTTGAAGTGCGGGAGGGCCGTGGTGAGCAGTACTTC.